The clone carrying this T cell receptor beta chain has a count of ten or more. Its antigen is currently unknown. The entry originates in a study of T-cell reconstitution after alpha-beta-depleted transplantation in children. Study-wide points: Reportedly, alpha-beta T cells present about two months post-transplant originated from several hundred expanded clones of graft origin. The main origin of T-cell counts and diversity one year after transplant was newly produced T cells.

This CDR3 comprises 18 residues. V lost 3 bases and J 0 bases, leaving 19 bases between the germline ends. The germline V gene encodes CDR1 SGHRS and CDR2 YFSETQ. For TCRbeta, the library was prepared with unique molecular identifiers. TCRdb re-called the PCR reads through MiXCR, storing one row per CDR3 protein. Among about 300,000 distinct CDR3 sequences listed, 10% were seen once. This sequence originates from a boy in the first two years of life with acute myeloid leukemia, due to receive a stem cell transplant. The sequences come from PBMCs, collected before TCRalphabeta/CD19-depleted stem cell transplant. The chain has TRBV5-1 and TRBJ2-1; perhaps TRBD2 as D (7 bases). The CDR3 DNA reads as TGCGCCAGCAGCTCCATAAGGGGGGGGCGAAGCTCCTACAATGAGCAGTTCTTC. The encoded protein is CASSSIRGGRSSYNEQFF.